This is a list of T cell receptor beta chains from one sample in a study of T cell responses to AZD1222 COVID-19 vaccine. Libraries were prepared by immunoSEQ multiplex PCR; TCRdb keeps only in-frame clonotypes and omits some of them. Among about 99,000 clones listed, 93% were seen once. The sequencing used peripheral blood, collected on day 0 of AZD1222 vaccination. Receptors originate from an adult in good health. The CDR3 runs from the conserved cysteine through the conserved F or W. The order of the fields is clone size, J gene, D gene, V gene, CDR3 DNA, CDR3 protein. A D gene is named only where the DNA matches it firmly. Clone size appears in some rows only: once, few, many, or a class for an expanded clone.

>NA|TRBJ1-1|TRBD1|TRBV7-9
TGTGCCAGCAAAGGACAGGGGGCTGCGACTGAAGCTTTCTTT
CASKGQGAATEAFF
>NA|TRBJ1-6|NA|TRBV2
TGTGCCAGCAGTGATTGGGGTAGCTCCTATAATTCACCCCTCCACTTT
CASSDWGSSYNSPLHF
>NA|TRBJ1-6|TRBD1|TRBV6-6
TGTGCCAGCAACAGGGGCCCATATTCACCCCTCCACTTT
CASNRGPYSPLHF
>NA|TRBJ1-4|TRBD1|TRBV4-2
TGTGCCAGCAGCCAGAGAACAGGGGGGCTGTTTTTT
CASSQRTGGLFF
>NA|TRBJ2-2|TRBD2|TRBV5-4
TGTGCCAGCACCCTGAAGCGGGAACAGAACACCGGGGAGCTGTTTTTT
CASTLKREQNTGELFF
>NA|TRBJ1-2|NA|TRBV9
TGTGCCAGCAGCAACCGAGTGACTGACGCCTCGAATGGCTACACCTTC
CASSNRVTDASNGYTF
>NA|TRBJ2-4|NA|TRBV19
TGTGCCAGTAGTGAGGGTGGGCTTTTGGTCAAAAACATTCAGTACTTC
CASSEGGLLVKNIQYF
>NA|TRBJ2-5|TRBD2|TRBV3-1/TRBV3-2
TGTGCCAGCAGCCAAGGACTAGCAAGAGAGACCCAGTACTTC
CASSQGLARETQYF
>NA|TRBJ2-3|TRBD2|TRBV5-1
TGCGCCAGCAGCTTGAGAGTAGCGGGAGGGACGGATACGCAGTATTTT
CASSLRVAGGTDTQYF
>NA|TRBJ2-7|TRBD2|TRBV7-2
TGTGCCAGCAGCTTTGGGAGCGGGAGTCTCACCTACGAGCAGTACTTC
CASSFGSGSLTYEQYF
>NA|TRBJ2-7|TRBD1|TRBV12-3/TRBV12-4
TGTGCCAGCAGTAACAGGGGGGACGAGCAGTACTTC
CASSNRGDEQYF
>NA|TRBJ2-1|NA|TRBV11-3
TGTGCCAGCAGCTTAGACCGGGGGCCCTACAATGAGCAGTTCTTC
CASSLDRGPYNEQFF
>NA|TRBJ2-1|TRBD2|TRBV28
TGTGCCAGCAGTTTAAGCGGCGGAGGCGGGAGAAGGAATGAGCAGTTCTTC
CASSLSGGGGRRNEQFF
>NA|TRBJ2-2|NA|TRBV19
TGTGCCAGTAGTATTCAGGGGAGGACCGGGGAGCTGTTTTTT
CASSIQGRTGELFF
>NA|TRBJ1-2|NA|TRBV28
TGTGCCAGCAGCTCGCTCTATGGCTACACCTTC
CASSSLYGYTF
>NA|TRBJ1-1|NA|TRBV12-3/TRBV12-4
TGTGCCAGCAGCGCGAGGGAGAACACTGAAGCTTTCTTT
CASSARENTEAFF
>NA|TRBJ2-5|NA|TRBV11-3
TGTGCCAGCGCTTATACTCTTGGGGTGCGGGGGACCCAGTACTTC
CASAYTLGVRGTQYF
>NA|TRBJ2-3|TRBD2|TRBV6-6
TGTGCCAGCAGTCCAGTTCCTAGCGGGAGGGCCCGGTCGACAGATACGCAGTATTTT
CASSPVPSGRARSTDTQYF
>NA|TRBJ2-5|TRBD2|TRBV29-1
TGCAGCGTTGACCGCCGGGGCGGGGGAGATCAAGAGACCCAGTACTTC
CSVDRRGGGDQETQYF
>NA|TRBJ2-2|NA|TRBV7-9
TGTGCCAGCAGCTTACGCGGCAACACCGGGGAGCTGTTTTTT
CASSLRGNTGELFF
>NA|TRBJ1-2|TRBD1|TRBV13
TGTGCCAGCAGCGCAGGGACAGGGAAGCCCTATGGCTACACCTTC
CASSAGTGKPYGYTF
>NA|TRBJ2-3|NA|TRBV3-1/TRBV3-2
TGTGCCAGCAGCCAAGACTTGGACACTTCATACACAAGCACAGATACGCAGTATTTT
CASSQDLDTSYTSTDTQYF
>NA|TRBJ2-7|NA|TRBV19
TGTGCCAGTCGCCAAGGGGGTGGGACTTCTCGGCAGTACTTC
CASRQGGGTSRQYF
>NA|TRBJ1-4|NA|TRBV27
TGTGCCAGCAGTTTATCTCCCGGGGTTAATGAAAAACTGTTTTTT
CASSLSPGVNEKLFF
>NA|TRBJ2-7|TRBD2|TRBV28
TGTGCCAGCAGGCCACCGGGACTAGCGGAGAACCTCTACGAGCAGTACTTC
CASRPPGLAENLYEQYF
>NA|TRBJ1-1|NA|TRBV28
TGTGCCAGCAGCTCGATAGAGAACACTGAAGCTTTCTTT
CASSSIENTEAFF
>NA|TRBJ2-7|NA|TRBV5-4
TGTGCCAGCACCCATGACCCCGGGTACGAGCAGTACTTC
CASTHDPGYEQYF
>NA|TRBJ1-5|NA|TRBV19
TGTGCCAGTAGTAACAGGGAAAATCAGCCCCAGCATTTT
CASSNRENQPQHF
>once|TRBJ1-4|NA|TRBV11-3
TGTGCCAGCAGCGGAGGAATAGCGGATAATGAAAAACTGTTTTTT
CASSGGIADNEKLFF
>once|TRBJ2-5|NA|TRBV12-3/TRBV12-4
TGTGCCAGCAGCCCGCTGGGGGCAGAGACCCAGTACTTC
CASSPLGAETQYF
>NA|TRBJ2-7|NA|TRBV21-1
TGTGCCAGCAGCAAAGTACTCCCCCTAGAATCCTACGAGCAGTACTTC
CASSKVLPLESYEQYF
>NA|TRBJ2-1|NA|TRBV30
TGTGCCTGGAGTGTACAGAGCGGGCGGGAGCAGTTCTTC
CAWSVQSGREQFF
>NA|TRBJ2-1|NA|TRBV10-3
TGTGCCATCAGAGTTATACAGGGAAGCACTGAGCAGTTCTTC
CAIRVIQGSTEQFF
>NA|TRBJ1-2|TRBD1|TRBV29-1
TGCAGCGCCGCCCAGGGGGACGATGGCTACACCTTC
CSAAQGDDGYTF
>NA|TRBJ2-6|NA|TRBV7-9
TGTGCCAGCAGCTTGGCGGCCTTAATGTCTGGGGCCAACGTCCTGACTTTC
CASSLAALMSGANVLTF
>NA|TRBJ2-6|NA|TRBV4-2
TGTGCCAGCAGCTCCCGGACCGTGGAAGGGGCCAACGTCCTGACTTTC
CASSSRTVEGANVLTF
>once|TRBJ1-1|NA|TRBV7-2
TGTGCCAGCAGCTTAGCGGGGAACACTGAAGCTTTCTTT
CASSLAGNTEAFF
>NA|TRBJ2-1|NA|TRBV7-9
TGTGCCAGCACCAACCTACCGGGATTACACAATGAGCAGTTCTTC
CASTNLPGLHNEQFF
>NA|TRBJ2-3|NA|TRBV7-9
TGTGCCAGCAGCTCCTTGAGTGCAGATACGCAGTATTTT
CASSSLSADTQYF
>NA|TRBJ1-4|NA|TRBV2
TGTGCCAGCAGTGGACGAACAGCCCCAGATGAAAAACTGTTTTTT
CASSGRTAPDEKLFF
>NA|TRBJ2-1|TRBD2|TRBV30
TGTGCCTGGAGTACACGGGGGGAGGCCTACAATGAGCAGTTCTTC
CAWSTRGEAYNEQFF
>few|TRBJ1-1|NA|TRBV18
TGTGCCAGCTCACCACCGGTCATGGGCCTAAACACTGAAGCTTTCTTT
CASSPPVMGLNTEAFF
>NA|TRBJ2-7|TRBD1|TRBV18
TGTGCCAGCTCACGGGCAGGACAGGGGAACGAGCAGTACTTC
CASSRAGQGNEQYF
>NA|TRBJ2-6|TRBD1|TRBV19
TGTGCCAGTAGGCCAAGGACAGGGGTCAGCTCTGGGGCCAACGTCCTGACTTTC
CASRPRTGVSSGANVLTF
>NA|TRBJ1-5|NA|TRBV16
TGTGCCAGCAGCCAATCGGCGAGTAATCAGCCCCAGCATTTT
CASSQSASNQPQHF
>NA|TRBJ2-1|TRBD2|TRBV7-9
TGTGCCAGCAGCCCGCAGGGTGGCGGGAGAGGGGATGAGCAGTTCTTC
CASSPQGGGRGDEQFF